Shown below are 15 T cell receptor beta chains from a single sample sequenced in a study of cytomegalovirus exposure and HLA in healthy donors. It was with 60 Vbeta and 13 Jbeta primers that the PCR ran. Here immunoSEQ multiplex PCR was the method, and the copy in TCRdb shows in-frame clones only, minus some. The table lists approximately 170,000 clones, approximately 71% of them singletons. The specimen sequenced was PBMCs. The source of these receptors is a male donor in good health and CMV-seronegative.

The chain has TRBV5-4 and TRBJ2-7, with 7 bases identical to TRBD1. V lost 2 bases and J lost 9; bases outside the gene matches: 8. The CDR3 is made up of 13 amino acids. Germline CDR1 SGHNT, CDR2 YYREEE (reference sequence). CDR3 region: CASSFSGPGGQYF. The CDR3 nucleotides read TGTGCCAGCAGCTTCTCAGGGCCAGGGGGGCAGTACTTC.

The chain is built from TRBV21-1 and TRBJ1-5; the table assigns TRBD1, which was not confirmed against the DNA. TRBV21-1 is classified as a pseudogene. The CDR3 contains 17 residues. The CDR3 here is CASSKGQARGNNQPQHF. In nucleotides, the CDR3 is TGTGCCAGCAGCAAAGGCCAAGCCAGGGGGAACAATCAGCCCCAGCATTTT.

The chain employs TRBV9 and TRBJ1-2; D is uncertain. V was trimmed by 3 bases and J by 1 base, leaving 10 bases between them. This CDR3 has 14 amino acids. Germline V gives CDR1 SGDLS, CDR2 YYNGEE. DNA of the CDR3: TGTGCCAGCAGCGAGGGCGGGGTTAACTATGGCTACACCTTC. Translated, it gives CASSEGGVNYGYTF.

This rearrangement joins TRBV5-1 to TRBJ2-5, with TRBD1 matching over 7 bases. From germline, CDR1 is SGHRS and CDR2 YFSETQ. This CDR3 region has 15 residues. V shed 4 bases and J 5 bases; nucleotides not matched to a gene: 11. The CDR3: CASSPNNRGRETQYF. As DNA, the CDR3 is TGCGCCAGCAGCCCCAACAACAGGGGTAGGGAGACCCAGTACTTC.

The chain has TRBV10-3 and TRBJ2-7; 10 bases match TRBD1. The CDR3 extends over 13 amino acids. In germline, CDR1 is ENHRY, CDR2 SYGVKD. V lost 8 bases and J lost 3; bases outside the gene matches: 4. The DNA for the CDR3 is TGTGCCATCGGGACAGGGGCGTACTACGAGCAGTACTTC. As protein: CAIGTGAYYEQYF.

J is TRBJ1-4 and V is TRBV7-2; possibly TRBD1 for D (5 bases). CDR3 length: 15 residues. V was clipped by 4 bases and J by 8 bases, with 17 bases between them. Germline CDR1 and CDR2: SGHTA and FQGNSA. In DNA form, the CDR3 reads TGTGCCAGCAGCTGGTTGGGGGGAGGGGACGAAAAACTGTTTTTT. This encodes CASSWLGGGDEKLFF.

The genes are TRBV7-8 and TRBJ2-2; D may be TRBD1 (6 bases). The CDR3 is made up of 16 amino acids. CDR1 is SGHVS and CDR2 is FQNEAQ in the germline V gene. V gave up 5 bases and J gave up 0 bases, with 13 bases separating them. The CDR3: CASSQGDNPNTGELFF. The CDR3 nucleotides read TGTGCCAGCAGCCAAGGGGACAACCCGAACACCGGGGAGCTGTTTTTT.

This clone was detected once. The J gene is TRBJ2-3, the V gene TRBV5-6; 7 nucleotides align to TRBD2. The germline CDR1 and CDR2 sequences are SGHDT and YYEEEE. This CDR3 spans 13 amino acids. J gave up 1 base and V 9 bases, and 5 bases lay outside the gene matches. CDR3 residues: CATASGGTDTQYF. As DNA, the CDR3 is TGTGCCACGGCTAGCGGAGGCACAGATACGCAGTATTTT.

V and J are TRBV6-5 and TRBJ2-3; D might be TRBD2 (5 bases). Germline CDR1 reads MNHEY; CDR2 reads SVGAGI. The CDR3 loop spans 14 amino acids. Trimming cost V 7 bases and J 0 bases, with 11 bases left between them. CDR3 nucleotide sequence: TGTGCCAGCAAATTTAGGGAGAGCACAGATACGCAGTATTTT. Translated: CASKFRESTDTQYF.

The chain has TRBV5-1 and TRBJ2-1; tentatively, D is TRBD2 (5 bases). The germline V gene encodes CDR1 SGHRS and CDR2 YFSETQ. V lost 5 bases and J lost 0, with 9 bases in between. The CDR3 consists of 14 residues. CDR3 sequence reads: CASRSDYSYNEQFF. The CDR3 region has the DNA TGCGCCAGCAGGAGTGACTACTCCTACAATGAGCAGTTCTTC.

The rearrangement links TRBV28 to TRBJ2-7, with D tentatively TRBD2 (5 bases). Trimming removed 6 bases from V and 5 bases from J, with 11 bases in between. This CDR3 has 12 amino acids. Germline CDR1 reads MDHEN; CDR2 reads SYDVKM. The CDR3 nucleotides are TGTGCCAGCAGACGAGGGTACCACGAGCAGTACTTC. Translation: CASRRGYHEQYF. Together with reference TRBV28 and TRBJ2-7, the CDR3 gives the full variable domain: DVKVTQSSRYLVKRTGEKVFLECVQDMDHENMFWYRQDPGLGLRLIYFSYDVKMKEKGDIPEGYSVSREKKERFSLILESASTNQTSMYLCASRRGYHEQYFGPGTRLTVT.

V usage is TRBV10-2 and J usage is TRBJ2-6, with D possibly matching TRBD1 (6 bases). This CDR3 spans 16 amino acids. Germline V gives CDR1 WSHSY, CDR2 SAAADI. V dropped 2 bases and J dropped 1 base, with 9 bases sitting between them. CDR3 nucleotide sequence: TGCGCCAGCAGTGAGCGTACAGGGTCTGGGGCCAACGTCCTGACTTTC. It codes for CASSERTGSGANVLTF.

The chain is built from TRBV7-8 and TRBJ2-2; tentative D call: TRBD1 (6 bases). Germline V lookup: CDR1 SGHVS, CDR2 FQNEAQ. Trimming pared 5 bases from V and 1 base from J, leaving 14 bases between. The CDR3 sequence is 16 residues long. CDR3 sequence reads: CASSQDRFLNTGELFF. The CDR3 DNA reads TGTGCCAGCAGCCAAGACAGGTTCCTGAACACCGGGGAGCTGTTTTTT.

This clone has just a few counts. The chain joins TRBV7-9 to TRBJ2-6; possible D gene TRBD1, 6 bases. This CDR3 spans 15 amino acids. Per germline, CDR1 SEHNR and CDR2 FQNEAQ (reference sequence). V gave up 5 bases and J gave up 4 bases, with 12 bases separating them. The CDR3 here is CASSQGISGANVLTF. For the CDR3, the DNA is TGTGCCAGCAGCCAGGGGATCTCCGGGGCCAACGTCCTGACTTTC.

This chain connects TRBV10-3 to TRBJ2-7, with 8 bases lining up with TRBD1. The V gene end was trimmed by 4 bases and the J gene end by 6 bases; junction bases not matched to a gene: 5. The germline gives CDR1 ENHRY, CDR2 SYGVKD. The CDR3 contains 13 residues. This CDR3 reads CAISVDRDVEQYF. CDR3 bases: TGTGCCATCAGTGTGGACAGGGACGTCGAGCAGTACTTC.